Presented here are 13 T cell receptor beta chains from one specimen sequenced in a study of T cell responses to AZD1222 COVID-19 vaccine. Profiling relied on immunoSEQ multiplex PCR, and the TCRdb table lists in-frame clones only, not all of them. The table lists some 120,000 clones, 90% to 95% of them singletons, with about 2.7% in the top ten. The sequencing used peripheral blood, collected on day 0 of AZD1222 vaccination. The origin of the receptors is an adult in good health.

In this sample, this clone turned up a few times. This chain uses TRBV5-1 with TRBJ2-7, with TRBD2 matching 12 bases. This CDR3 is built from 18 residues. Unmatched junction bases numbered 14, after V lost 4 bases and J lost 3 bases. Germline lookup yields CDR1 SGHRS and CDR2 YFSETQ. The CDR3 coding sequence is TGCGCCAGCAGCACACGGACTAGCGGGACTACCCTAAACTACGAGCAGTACTTC. This gives the protein CASSTRTSGTTLNYEQYF.

The V gene is TRBV25-1, the J gene TRBJ2-7; the match to TRBD2 covers 7 bases. This CDR3 is built from 15 residues. Germline values: CDR1 MGHDK, CDR2 SYGVNS. Losses at the gene ends were 5 bases for V and 0 bases for J; bases not matched to a gene: 7. The CDR3 sequence is CASSSRAGSSYEQYF. The CDR3 coding sequence is TGTGCCAGCAGTTCCCGAGCGGGGAGCTCCTACGAGCAGTACTTC.

The V and J genes are TRBV28 and TRBJ2-7, with 7 bases aligning to TRBD1. This CDR3 is built from 16 residues. The germline CDR1 and CDR2 sequences are MDHEN and SYDVKM. V shed 6 bases and J 8 bases; nucleotides not matched to a gene: 19. The CDR3 DNA is TGTGCCAGCAGCTCTAGACAGGGTAGAGGGGTTCTCCAGCAGTACTTC. Its protein product is CASSSRQGRGVLQQYF. Combining the CDR3 with reference TRBV28 and TRBJ2-7 gives the whole variable domain DVKVTQSSRYLVKRTGEKVFLECVQDMDHENMFWYRQDPGLGLRLIYFSYDVKMKEKGDIPEGYSVSREKKERFSLILESASTNQTSMYLCASSSRQGRGVLQQYFGPGTRLTVT.

The chain links TRBV29-1 to TRBJ1-2; 7 bases align to TRBD1. The CDR3 length is 15 residues. Germline assignment: CDR1 SQVTM and CDR2 ANQGSEA. With 0 bases clipped from V and 6 bases from J, the junction kept 10 bases outside the gene matches. The CDR3 DNA sequence: TGCAGCGTTGAAGAACCTACAGGGGTTCTTGATGGCTACACCTTC. It yields the protein CSVEEPTGVLDGYTF.

The genes are TRBV6-5 and TRBJ1-1; D gene unclear. The germline gives CDR1 MNHEY, CDR2 SVGAGI. Trimming took off 5 bases at V and 6 bases at J, with 19 bases between the two ends. The CDR3 is made up of 15 amino acids. For the CDR3, the DNA is TGTGCCAGCAGTACGGTGAAGGGTGGGTGGGCTGAAGCTTTCTTT. The encoded protein is CASSTVKGGWAEAFF.

The J gene is TRBJ1-1, the V gene TRBV28; 7 positions agree with TRBD1. This CDR3 contains 14 residues. V shed 7 bases and J 4 bases; nucleotides not matched to a gene: 9. Germline CDR1 and CDR2: MDHEN and SYDVKM. The CDR3 nucleotides are TGTGCCAGCATCCGAAGCAGGGGGATCACTGAAGCTTTCTTT. As protein: CASIRSRGITEAFF.

The chain carries TRBV27 and TRBJ2-7; 11 nucleotides line up with TRBD1. Trimming took 9 bases from V and 3 from J; bases not matched to a gene: 4. This CDR3 is 13 amino acids long. Germline V gene data show CDR1 as MNHEY and CDR2 as SMNVEV (reference sequence). The CDR3 bases are TGTGCCAGTTCCGGGACAGGGGGCTACGAGCAGTACTTC. Its protein is CASSGTGGYEQYF.

The rearrangement joins TRBV19 to TRBJ2-6, with 8 bases that match TRBD1. The CDR3 spans 18 residues. Germline V gene sequence: CDR1 LNHDA, CDR2 SQIVND (reference sequence). V gave up 6 bases and J gave up 2 bases; unmatched junction bases: 12. As DNA, the CDR3 is TGTGCCAGTAGACCGAGACAGGGGACCCTCCCTGGGGCCAACGTCCTGACTTTC. Residues: CASRPRQGTLPGANVLTF.

The CDR3 nucleotides read TGTGCCAGCAGCTTAAGGGGGGGACTAGCGACCCCGGGTGAGCAGTACTTC. Protein sequence: CASSLRGGLATPGEQYF. The V gene is TRBV11-2, the J gene TRBJ2-7, with 10 bases matching TRBD2. The CDR3 runs 17 residues. CDR1 is SGHAT, CDR2 FQNNGV, per germline. With V trimmed by 2 bases and J by 7 bases, 14 bases remained unmatched.

This chain links TRBV2 with TRBJ2-7; D gene unclear. Germline V gene sequence: CDR1 SNHLY, CDR2 FYNNEI. The CDR3 contains 13 residues. The V end lost 7 bases, the J end lost 4 bases, and 14 bases lay between the germline ends. The CDR3 DNA sequence: TGTGCCAGCACCAAACCGGACCAGTACGAGCAGTACTTC. This sequence encodes CASTKPDQYEQYF.

The chain uses TRBV9 and TRBJ2-1, with D tentatively TRBD2 (6 bases). This CDR3 spans 14 amino acids. Germline CDR1 and CDR2: SGDLS and YYNGEE. V was cut by 5 bases and J by 0 bases, with 9 bases left in between. The CDR3 is CASRAGPSYNEQFF. The CDR3 DNA sequence: TGTGCCAGCAGGGCGGGACCCTCCTACAATGAGCAGTTCTTC.

J is TRBJ2-5 and V is TRBV9; no clear D. The germline V gene encodes CDR1 SGDLS and CDR2 YYNGEE. CDR3 size: 15 residues. V lost 2 bases to trimming and J lost 4 bases, with 15 bases between them. The DNA for the CDR3 is TGTGCCAGCAGCGTTTGGGCTAGTCGAGGAGAGACCCAGTACTTC. Translating it yields CASSVWASRGETQYF.

The chain employs TRBV14 and TRBJ2-1; D tentatively reads TRBD1 or TRBD2 (6 bases each). The CDR3 loop spans 15 amino acids. Germline CDR1 is SGHDN and CDR2 is FVKESK. Trimming left V 5 bases short and J 4 bases short, with 15 bases between. CDR3 sequence: CASSARGGVYNEQFF. Here the CDR3 DNA reads TGTGCCAGCAGCGCCAGGGGCGGGGTATACAATGAGCAGTTCTTC.